Described below is a single T cell receptor (beta chain) sequence and its context. Assay: immunoSEQ multiplex PCR; the TCRdb copy retains only in-frame clones and omits some. The data contain just over 80,000 clones, over 75% of them singletons. These data come from a study of OX40 agonist ivuxolimab in advanced cancers. This clonotype was obtained from an adult with an advanced solid tumor such as melanoma, head and neck, liver or kidney cancer. The specimen comprised CD4+ or CD8+ T cells sorted from blood, sampled in a trial of the OX40 agonist ivuxolimab.

The CDR3 nucleotides read TGCGCCAGCAGCATCCTCCGGGGGAACTATGGCTACACCTTC. Encoded protein: CASSILRGNYGYTF. This chain connects TRBV4-3 to TRBJ1-2; D perhaps matches TRBD1 (5 bases). The CDR3 contains 14 residues. Trimming left V 5 bases short and J 2 bases short, with 12 bases between. Germline lookup yields CDR1 LGHNA and CDR2 YSLEER.